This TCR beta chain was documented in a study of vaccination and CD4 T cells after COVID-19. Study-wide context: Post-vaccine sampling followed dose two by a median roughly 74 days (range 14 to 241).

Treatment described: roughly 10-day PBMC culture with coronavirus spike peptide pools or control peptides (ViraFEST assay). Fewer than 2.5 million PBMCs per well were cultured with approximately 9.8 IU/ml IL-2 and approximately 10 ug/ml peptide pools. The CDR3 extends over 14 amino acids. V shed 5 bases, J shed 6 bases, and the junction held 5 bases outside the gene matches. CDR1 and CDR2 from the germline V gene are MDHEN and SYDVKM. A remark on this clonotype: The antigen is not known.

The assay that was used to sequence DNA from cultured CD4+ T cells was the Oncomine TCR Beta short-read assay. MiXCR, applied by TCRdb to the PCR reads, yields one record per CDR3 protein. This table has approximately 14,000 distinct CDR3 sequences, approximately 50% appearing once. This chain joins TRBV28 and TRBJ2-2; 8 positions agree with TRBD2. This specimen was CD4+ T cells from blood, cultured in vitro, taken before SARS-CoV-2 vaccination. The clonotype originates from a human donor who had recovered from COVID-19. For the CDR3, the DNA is TGTGCCAGCAGTATTCCGGGAGGGCCCGGGGAGCTGTTTTTT. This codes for CASSIPGGPGELFF.